This T cell receptor (beta chain) was captured in a study of blood T cell repertoires in COVID-19 (dated by TCRdb to the early 2020s). In the study overall: The collaborator samples originated in the United States, Italy and Spain and spanned the acute and convalescent phases of COVID-19. A freely available public database, intended as a resource for researchers studying the immune response to SARS-CoV-2, is where the repertoires were released. The prospective study material was composed of cDNA or gDNA derived from T cells, B-cell-depleted T cells, or PBMCs. The samples were drawn from two sources: the first 160 participants of the ongoing ImmuneRACE study, and about 1,300 subjects contributed by 6 global collaborators. Deeply sampled blood TCRbeta repertoires from subjects exposed to, actively infected with, or recovered from COVID-19 were included in the dataset. The sample metadata nearly always contained a de-identified subject ID, COVID-19 status, age in years and sex. Where available, HLA class I and class II types were obtained from metadata supplied by the sample provider rather than from assay-based typing. Here is what the overall study found, with its caveats: The quantity of clinical and demographic metadata differed by source and by participant and was supplied without curation.

TCRbeta CDR3 regions were amplified from genomic DNA using the immunoSEQ Assay, a bias-controlled multiplex PCR. Per the authors' processing: The number of nucleated cells in each sample was estimated from the amplification of reference gene primers within the assay. Sequence reads were collapsed and filtered to measure the absolute abundance of every unique TCRbeta CDR3 rearrangement. For each sample, productive Simpson clonality was calculated by taking the square root of Simpson's diversity index across productive rearrangements. TCRdb retrieved this table from immuneACCESS and kept in-frame rearrangements only. Not all clones are present; in checked studies, unresolved V genes account for under half, and no reason is known for the remainder. The DNA gave D and trimming, while V, J and clone size come from that table. The sample data list around 150,000 clones, and over 65% of these were observed just once. In total, the top ten clones hold less than 2.5% of the sample.

The cysteine opens and the phenylalanine closes a CDR3 of 14 amino acids. Only the CDR3 region is kept as DNA, spanning 42 bases read in frame from base 1. V is cut by 8 bases and J by 5 bases, and the space between the germline ends is 13 bases. CDR1 SGHAT and CDR2 FQNNGV were looked up in the germline V gene. In regard to this clone: No cognate antigen has been identified for it. No quality values exist for individual bases; no much larger clone is one base distant.

Each collaborating institution followed its own protocols to collect whole blood in K2EDTA tubes. For TCRbeta analysis, collaborators shipped samples as frozen whole blood, isolated PBMCs, or DNA extracted from either of those sample types. The sequence came from a man aged 65 to 85 with acute or convalescent COVID-19. The sample taken for sequencing was peripheral blood. The V gene is TRBV11-2 and the J gene is TRBJ2-6, and perhaps TRBD1 as D gene, on 6 matching bases. The CDR3 region has the sequence CASAQQGRANVLTF. The DNA reads TGTGCCAGCGCCCAACAGGGTCGGGCCAACGTCCTGACTTTC.